Below, 21 T cell receptor beta chains from the same sample are listed, as sequenced in a study of graft-versus-host responses after intestinal transplantation. Generated by immunoSEQ multiplex PCR, the TCRdb table keeps only in-frame clones and is missing some. The data contain roughly 13,000 clones, 30% to 35% of them singletons. The source was alloreactive CD4+ T cells from a mixed lymphocyte reaction culture, collected before intestinal transplant. Subset defined: CFSE-low proliferating T cells sorted from roughly six-day pre-transplant mixed lymphocyte reaction (GvH or HvG direction). These TCRs come from a human patient who received an intestinal transplant.

This clone has a handful of counts. CDR3 sequence reads: CASSPRWETQYF. CDR3 nucleotides: TGCGCCAGCAGCCCAAGATGGGAGACCCAGTACTTC. V is TRBV10-2 and J is TRBJ2-5, with unresolved D. Germline-derived CDR1 and CDR2 are WSHSY and SAAADI. Trimming took off 6 bases at V and 5 bases at J, with 10 bases between the two ends. CDR3 length equals 12 residues.

This clone has a handful of counts. This chain links TRBV7-8 with TRBJ2-2; D is perhaps TRBD2 (6 bases). CDR1 is SGHVS and CDR2 is FQNEAQ in the germline V gene. Between the trimmed V and J ends, which lost 7 bases and 5 bases, there was a span of 23 bases. The CDR3 is made up of 17 amino acids. The CDR3 is CASNPLEGSGRTGELFF. The CDR3 DNA follows: TGTGCCAGCAACCCCCTCGAGGGTAGCGGACGAACCGGGGAGCTGTTTTTT.

The chain uses TRBV7-9 and TRBJ2-1; 9 nucleotides align to TRBD2. Germline V gives CDR1 SEHNR, CDR2 FQNEAQ (reference sequence). V shed 1 base and J 4 bases; nucleotides not matched to a gene: 5. The length of the CDR3 is 16 residues. CDR3 nucleotide sequence: TGTGCCAGCAGCTTAGGAGCGGGAGGAAGGTACAATGAGCAGTTCTTC. Its translation: CASSLGAGGRYNEQFF.

Within the sample, this clone is medium-sized. The chain carries TRBV29-1 and TRBJ2-7, with no clear D. The CDR3 has 11 residues. Germline CDR1 is SQVTM and CDR2 is ANQGSEA. Between the trimmed V and J ends, which lost 3 bases and 3 bases, there was a span of 6 bases. CDR3 sequence reads: CSVERNYEQYF. The CDR3 DNA is TGCAGCGTTGAGCGGAACTACGAGCAGTACTTC.

In its sample, this clone was seen a few times. The V call is TRBV28, the J call TRBJ2-2; maybe TRBD1 (5 bases). The CDR3 covers 12 residues. Trimming pared 6 bases from V and 7 bases from J, leaving 9 bases between. The V gene's germline CDR1 is MDHEN and CDR2 SYDVKM. CDR3 sequence (DNA): TGTGCCAGCAGGTCAGGGTACGGGGAGCTGTTTTTT. Translation gives CASRSGYGELFF.

The chain has TRBV18 and TRBJ2-1; 7 nucleotides align to TRBD1. V was clipped by 4 bases and J by 6 bases; unmatched bases: 15. CDR1 and CDR2 (germline): KGHSH, LQKENI. CDR3 length: 17 amino acids. CDR3: CASSLTRPGQTFNEQFF. The CDR3 DNA sequence: TGTGCCAGCTCACTCACCCGCCCGGGACAGACCTTCAATGAGCAGTTCTTC.

The V call is TRBV5-6, the J call TRBJ2-1; D is unresolved. V gave up 1 base and J gave up 5 bases, with 1 base separating them. The germline V gene encodes CDR1 SGHDT and CDR2 YYEEEE. This CDR3 region has 11 residues. The CDR3 spells CASSLNNEQFF. The DNA for the CDR3 is TGTGCCAGCAGCTTGAACAATGAGCAGTTCTTC.

This chain uses TRBV15 with TRBJ1-2; a possible D gene is TRBD1 (5 bases). Germline V gives CDR1 LNHNV, CDR2 YYDKDF (reference sequence). V lost 3 bases to trimming and J lost 4 bases, with 6 bases between them. The CDR3 is 12 amino acids. As DNA, the CDR3 is TGTGCCACCAGCAGGGACATCTATGGCTACACCTTC. As protein: CATSRDIYGYTF. Variable domain in full (rest from reference TRBV15 and TRBJ1-2): DAMVIQNPRYQVTQFGKPVTLSCSQTLNHNVMYWYQQKSSQAPKLLFHYYDKDFNNEADTPDNFQSRRPNTSFCFLDIRSPGLGDTAMYLCATSRDIYGYTFGSGTRLTVV.

The rearrangement joins TRBV19 to TRBJ2-4, with 8 nucleotides matching TRBD1. In germline, CDR1 is LNHDA, CDR2 SQIVND (reference sequence). The length of the CDR3 is 15 residues. V shed 7 bases, J shed 1 base, and the junction held 6 bases outside the gene matches. CDR3 loop: CASNPGQAAKNIQYF. For the CDR3, the DNA is TGTGCCAGTAATCCGGGACAGGCGGCCAAAAACATTCAGTACTTC.

The gene calls are TRBV7-2 and TRBJ1-2; 9 bases agree with TRBD1. The J segment lost 5 bases and the V segment lost 1 base, leaving 5 bases of the junction unmatched. The CDR3 covers 15 residues. From germline, CDR1 is SGHTA and CDR2 FQGNSA. The chain's CDR3 is CASSLGLDRGYGYTF. CDR3 DNA sequence: TGTGCCAGCAGCTTAGGCTTGGACAGGGGATATGGCTACACCTTC.

The chain recombines TRBV5-6 with TRBJ2-7; no clear D. With 0 bases removed from V and 3 bases from J, the gap between germline ends came to 7 bases. This CDR3 contains 13 residues. Germline V CDR1 and CDR2: SGHDT, YYEEEE. The chain's CDR3 is CASSLAPGYEQYF. CDR3 sequence (DNA): TGTGCCAGCAGCTTGGCCCCAGGCTACGAGCAGTACTTC.

Only a few counts were recorded for this clone. The chain uses TRBV5-1 and TRBJ1-1; D is unclear. Germline V gene lookup returns CDR1 SGHRS and CDR2 YFSETQ. V dropped 0 bases and J dropped 0 bases, with 9 bases sitting between them. The CDR3 spans 15 residues. The CDR3 loop reads CASSLVTGMNTEAFF. CDR3 DNA sequence: TGCGCCAGCAGCTTGGTCACGGGCATGAACACTGAAGCTTTCTTT.

Only a few counts were recorded for this clone. The chain combines TRBV4-2 with TRBJ2-5, with TRBD2 identical over 8 bases. V lost 2 bases to trimming and J lost 4 bases; unmatched junction nucleotides: 9. CDR1 is LGHNA and CDR2 is YNFKEQ in the germline V gene. CDR3 length: 16 residues. The CDR3 nucleotides are TGTGCCAGCAGCCAACCCGAAGCGGGAGCTGGAGAGACCCAGTACTTC. It translates to CASSQPEAGAGETQYF.

This chain links TRBV2 with TRBJ2-1, with no clear D. CDR1 and CDR2 (germline): SNHLY, FYNNEI. V was cut by 7 bases and J by 0 bases, with 10 bases left in between. The CDR3 covers 14 residues. This chain's CDR3 is CASKGYFSYNEQFF. CDR3 bases: TGTGCCAGCAAAGGCTACTTCTCCTACAATGAGCAGTTCTTC.

Only a few counts were recorded for this clone. The genes are TRBV5-1 and TRBJ2-3; TRBD1 matches 9 bases. The CDR3 contains 15 residues. J lost 4 bases, V lost 4 bases, and 7 bases had no gene match. Looked up from germline, CDR1 is SGHRS and CDR2 is YFSETQ. CDR3 DNA sequence: TGCGCCAGCAGCCCGAAAAGGGACAGGGCAGATACGCAGTATTTT. It specifies CASSPKRDRADTQYF.

This clone counts as medium-sized. The rearrangement links TRBV6-1 to TRBJ2-1; 8 bases are shared with TRBD1. Germline lookup yields CDR1 MNHNS and CDR2 SASEGT. This CDR3 comprises 16 residues. The ends lost 4 bases at V and 3 bases at J; junction bases unmatched: 8. This CDR3 is CASSGTTGGGYNEQFF. In DNA form, the CDR3 reads TGTGCCAGCAGTGGCACCACAGGGGGAGGCTACAATGAGCAGTTCTTC.

This rearrangement joins TRBV5-1 to TRBJ2-5; 12 bases agree with TRBD2. The CDR3 spans 16 residues. The ends lost 0 bases at V and 5 bases at J; junction bases unmatched: 5. Germline V CDR1 and CDR2: SGHRS, YFSETQ. In nucleotides, the CDR3 is TGCGCCAGCAGCTTGGCACTAGCGGGAGGCTCTGAGACCCAGTACTTC. It translates to CASSLALAGGSETQYF.

This clone occurred a few times. The rearrangement joins TRBV6-5 to TRBJ1-3; a weak D match, TRBD1 (5 bases). This CDR3 has 14 residues. The germline CDR1 and CDR2 sequences are MNHEY and SVGAGI. Trimming pared 8 bases from V and 0 bases from J, leaving 11 bases between. CDR3 coding DNA: TGTGCCAGCGGGGGGGGATACTCTGGAAACACCATATATTTT. It specifies CASGGGYSGNTIYF.

This chain connects TRBV7-8 to TRBJ2-1, with D tentatively TRBD1 (5 bases). CDR1 and CDR2 from the germline V gene are SGHVS and FQNEAQ. The V end lost 1 base, the J end lost 6 bases, and 16 bases lay between the germline ends. This CDR3 comprises 16 residues. The CDR3 sequence: CASSLVPGYDSNEQFF. The CDR3 coding sequence is TGTGCCAGCAGCTTAGTCCCAGGGTACGACTCCAATGAGCAGTTCTTC. Using reference TRBV7-8 and TRBJ2-1 for the parts outside the CDR3, the full variable domain is GAGVSQSPRYKVAKRGQDVALRCDPISGHVSLFWYQQALGQGPEFLTYFQNEAQLDKSGLPSDRFFAERPEGSVSTLKIQRTQQEDSAVYLCASSLVPGYDSNEQFFGPGTRLTVL.

This clone was observed once. The CDR3 DNA reads as TGTGCCAGTAGTATTACCCGGGAGTGGGCCACAGATACGCAGTATTTT. The encoded protein is CASSITREWATDTQYF. The chain carries TRBV19 and TRBJ2-3, with D tentatively TRBD2 (6 bases). Per germline, CDR1 LNHDA and CDR2 SQIVND (reference sequence). V lost 3 bases and J lost 2, with 15 bases in between. There are 16 residues in the CDR3.

The chain uses TRBV5-1 and TRBJ2-2, with 10 positions matching TRBD1. Germline-derived CDR1 and CDR2 are SGHRS and YFSETQ. Trimming at V came to 4 bases and at J to 6 bases, leaving 9 bases not matched to a gene. The CDR3 spans 16 residues. CDR3 DNA: TGCGCCAGCAGCGCAACGACAGGGGGCGTCCCCGGGGAGCTGTTTTTT. This gives the protein CASSATTGGVPGELFF.